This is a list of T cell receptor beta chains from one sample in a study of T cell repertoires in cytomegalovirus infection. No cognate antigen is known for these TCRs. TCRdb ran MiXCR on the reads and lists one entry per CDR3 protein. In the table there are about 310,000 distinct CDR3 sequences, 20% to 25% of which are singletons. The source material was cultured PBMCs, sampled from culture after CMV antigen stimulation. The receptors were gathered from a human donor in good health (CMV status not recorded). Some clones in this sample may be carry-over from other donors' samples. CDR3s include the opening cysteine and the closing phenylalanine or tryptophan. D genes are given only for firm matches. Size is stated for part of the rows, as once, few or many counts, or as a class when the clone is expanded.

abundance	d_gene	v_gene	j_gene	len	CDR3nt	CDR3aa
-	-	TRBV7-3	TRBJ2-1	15	TGTGCCAGCAGCCCCTCAGGTGGGCAACACAATGAGCAGTTCTTC	CASSPSGGQHNEQFF
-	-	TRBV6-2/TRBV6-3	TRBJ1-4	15	TGTGCCAGCAGGTACACAGGTCGTAAAAATGAAAAACTGTTTTTT	CASRYTGRKNEKLFF
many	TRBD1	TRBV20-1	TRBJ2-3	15	TGCAGTGCTAGCCTCCGGGACAGGGCGACAGATACGCAGTATTTT	CSASLRDRATDTQYF
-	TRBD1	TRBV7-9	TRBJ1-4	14	TGTGCCAGCTCCAGACAGGGATCAAATGAAAAACTGTTTTTT	CASSRQGSNEKLFF
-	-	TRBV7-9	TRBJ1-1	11	TGTGCCAGCAGGGCGTACACTGAAGCTTTCTTT	CASRAYTEAFF
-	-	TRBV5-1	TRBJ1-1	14	TGCGCCAGCAGCGACCTAGCGGGGAACACTGAAGCTTTCTTT	CASSDLAGNTEAFF
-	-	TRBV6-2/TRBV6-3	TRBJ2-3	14	TGTGCCAGCAGAGACGAGGGGCCCGTGGATACGCAGTATTTT	CASRDEGPVDTQYF
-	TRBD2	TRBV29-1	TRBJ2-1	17	TGCAGCGTTGACCCAAAGCCAAGGCTAGCGGGAGTCAATGAGCAGTTCTTC	CSVDPKPRLAGVNEQFF
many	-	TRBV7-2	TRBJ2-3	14	TGTGCCAGCAGCCCGCGCAGGGTTGCGGATACGCAGTATTTT	CASSPRRVADTQYF
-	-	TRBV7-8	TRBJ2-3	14	TGTGCCAGCAGCTTACTCTTAGGTCGAGATACGCAGTATTTT	CASSLLLGRDTQYF
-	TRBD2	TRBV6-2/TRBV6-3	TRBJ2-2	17	TGTGCCAGCAGTTATGGAAGACTAGCGGGGGGCACCGGGGAGCTGTTTTTT	CASSYGRLAGGTGELFF
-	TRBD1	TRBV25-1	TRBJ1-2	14	TGTGCCAGCAGTGAGGGCAGGGGGCCCGATGGCTACACCTTC	CASSEGRGPDGYTF
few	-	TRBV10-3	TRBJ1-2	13	TGTGCCATCAGTGAGTCGAATGGGAGAGGCTACACCTTC	CAISESNGRGYTF
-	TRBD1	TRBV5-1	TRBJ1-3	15	TGCGCCAGCAGCCCAACGGACAGGGGGAGAAACACCATATATTTT	CASSPTDRGRNTIYF
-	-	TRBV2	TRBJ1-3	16	TGTGCCGGCAGTGATGAAGCCCCTCGGTCTGGAAACACCATATATTTT	CAGSDEAPRSGNTIYF
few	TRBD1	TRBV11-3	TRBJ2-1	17	TGTGCCAGCAGGATAACCGCCGGGACAGGGTCCAACAATGAGCAGTTCTTC	CASRITAGTGSNNEQFF
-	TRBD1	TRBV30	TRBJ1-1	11	TGTGCCTGGAAGAGGACAGGGCTGGCTTTCTTT	CAWKRTGLAFF
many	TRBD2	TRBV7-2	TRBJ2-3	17	TGTGCCAGCAGCTCCCGGACTAGCGGGAGGGTGAGAGATACGCAGTATTTT	CASSSRTSGRVRDTQYF
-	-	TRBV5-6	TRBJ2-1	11	TGTGCCAGCAGCTTGGGACTTGGGCAGTTCTTC	CASSLGLGQFF
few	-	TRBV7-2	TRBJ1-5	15	TGTGCCAGCAGCCCGGACAGAACACCCAATCAGCCCCAGCATTTT	CASSPDRTPNQPQHF
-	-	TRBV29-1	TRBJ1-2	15	TGCAGCGTTGAAGTTAGGGGATACGGTACCTATGGCTACACCTTC	CSVEVRGYGTYGYTF
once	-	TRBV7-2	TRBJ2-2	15	TGTGCCAGCAGCTTAGTTACTTCTGGCATCGGGGAGCTGTTTTTT	CASSLVTSGIGELFF
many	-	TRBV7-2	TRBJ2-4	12	TGTGCCAGCAGCCTGACAGTAAACATTCAGTACTTC	CASSLTVNIQYF
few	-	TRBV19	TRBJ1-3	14	TGTGCCAGTGGTGGAGCCTCCTCTGGAAACACCATATATTTT	CASGGASSGNTIYF
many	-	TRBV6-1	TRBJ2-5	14	TGTGCCAGCAGCTCCCCCAGGGTACAAGAGACCCAGTACTTC	CASSSPRVQETQYF
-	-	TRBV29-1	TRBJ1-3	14	TGCAGCGTTGCCAGGGTCTATGGTGGAAACACCATATATTTT	CSVARVYGGNTIYF
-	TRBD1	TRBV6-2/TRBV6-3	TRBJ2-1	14	TGTGCCAGCAGTTGGACAGGGGTATACAATGAGCAGTTCTTC	CASSWTGVYNEQFF